The table lists the clone carrying this T cell receptor beta chain with many counts. J gave up 0 bases and V 1 base, and 7 bases lay outside the gene matches. The V gene's germline CDR1 is SGHVS and CDR2 FNYEAQ. The CDR3 is 17 residues long. TCR beta CDR3 regions were amplified from RNA. Researchers ran a first-round RT-PCR on the TCR CDR3 using the HTBI primer set. TCRdb redid the calling of the multiplex PCR reads with MiXCR, one entry per CDR3 protein. The table records 350,000 to 400,000 distinct CDR3 sequences, about 14% of them present only once. The data are from a study of T cells in Graves' hyperthyroidism and ophthalmopathy. Patients between 18 and 65 years old had hyperthyroidism, newly diagnosed and lasting under 2 months.

The chain is built from TRBV7-6 and TRBJ2-3, with 7 bases aligning to TRBD2. The sample taken for sequencing was blood. This TCR was sampled from a woman in her sixties or seventies with Graves' hyperthyroidism. In DNA, the CDR3 is TGTGCCAGCAGCTTAGGGGGAACGGGACTAAGCACAGATACGCAGTATTTT. Protein product: CASSLGGTGLSTDTQYF.